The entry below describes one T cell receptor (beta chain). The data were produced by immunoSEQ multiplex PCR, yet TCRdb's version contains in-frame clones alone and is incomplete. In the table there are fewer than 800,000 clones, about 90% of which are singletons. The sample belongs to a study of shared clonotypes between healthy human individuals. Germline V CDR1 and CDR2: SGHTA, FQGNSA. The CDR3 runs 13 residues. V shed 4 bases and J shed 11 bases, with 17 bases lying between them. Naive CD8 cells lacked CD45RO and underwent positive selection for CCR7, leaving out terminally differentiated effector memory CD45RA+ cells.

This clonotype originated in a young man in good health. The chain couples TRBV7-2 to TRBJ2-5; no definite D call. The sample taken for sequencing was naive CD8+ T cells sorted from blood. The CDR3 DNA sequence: TGTGCCAGCAGCTCCCACCTTTATAGGGATCAGTACTTC. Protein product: CASSSHLYRDQYF.